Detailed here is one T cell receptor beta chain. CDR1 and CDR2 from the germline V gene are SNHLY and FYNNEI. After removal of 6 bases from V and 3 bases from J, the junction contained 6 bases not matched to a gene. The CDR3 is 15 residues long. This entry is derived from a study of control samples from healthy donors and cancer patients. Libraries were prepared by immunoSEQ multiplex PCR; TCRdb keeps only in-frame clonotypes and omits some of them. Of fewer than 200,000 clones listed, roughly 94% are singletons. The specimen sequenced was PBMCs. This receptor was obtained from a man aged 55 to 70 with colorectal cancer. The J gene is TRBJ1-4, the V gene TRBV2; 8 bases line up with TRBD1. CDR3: CASREDRVANEKLFF. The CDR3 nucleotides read TGTGCCAGCAGAGAGGACAGGGTAGCTAATGAAAAACTGTTTTTT.